The 5 T cell receptor beta chains in this list originate from one sample, sequenced in a study of regulatory and conventional T cells in breast cancer. TCRdb processed the PCR reads anew with MiXCR; each CDR3 protein has one entry. Here the sample spans about 10,000 distinct CDR3 sequences, nearly 35% being singletons. The sample consisted of conventional T cells from blood. These receptors originate from a male donor in good health.

The chain carries TRBV3-1 and TRBJ2-3; TRBD1 agrees at 7 bases. CDR1 is LGHDT, CDR2 YNNKEL, per germline (reference sequence). V trimming: 4 bases; J trimming: 2 bases; junction bases outside the gene matches: 6. This CDR3 region has 15 residues. DNA for the CDR3: TGTGCCAGCAGCCCTAGAGGGGGCCTCACAGATACGCAGTATTTT. Translating gives CASSPRGGLTDTQYF.

This clonotype ranks as medium-sized. CDR3 sequence (DNA): TGTGCCAGCAGCTTGGGGGGGGAGGGGGATTACAATGAGCAGTTCTTC. Translated: CASSLGGEGDYNEQFF. The rearrangement links TRBV11-1 to TRBJ2-1, with a weak D call TRBD2 (7 bases). Germline V gene data show CDR1 as SGHAT and CDR2 as FQDESV (reference sequence). V was pared by 3 bases and J by 4 bases, with 16 bases between. The CDR3 covers 16 residues. The full variable domain, completed using reference TRBV11-1 and TRBJ2-1, is EAEVAQSPRYKITEKSQAVAFWCDPISGHATLYWYRQILGQGPELLVQFQDESVVDDSQLPKDRFSAERLKGVDSTLKIQPAELGDSAMYLCASSLGGEGDYNEQFFGPGTRLTVL.

This clonotype was observed a handful of times. It may be a read error: a sequence one base away is much more abundant. This rearrangement joins TRBV5-4 to TRBJ2-1; no clear D gene. This CDR3 is built from 12 residues. The germline gives CDR1 SGHNT, CDR2 YYREEE (reference sequence). The CDR3 DNA reads as TGTGCCAGCAGCTTGCGGCCCAATGAGCAGCTCTTC. Translating it yields CASSLRPNEQLF.

This clonotype was counted between two and nine times. The V call is TRBV7-9, the J call TRBJ2-7; 8 nucleotides line up with TRBD1. Germline loops: CDR1 SEHNR, CDR2 FQNEAQ (reference sequence). The V gene end was trimmed by 5 bases and the J gene end by 5 bases; junction bases not matched to a gene: 11. The CDR3 has 15 amino acids. The CDR3: CASSADRGRGNEQYF. The CDR3, as DNA: TGTGCCAGCAGCGCCGACAGGGGTCGCGGCAACGAGCAGTACTTC.

The sample holds a few counts of this clonotype. The chain carries TRBV7-9 and TRBJ1-2; the D is unclear. CDR3 length: 14 amino acids. Trimming left V 2 bases short and J 4 bases short, with 11 bases between. Per the germline V gene, CDR1 is SEHNR and CDR2 is FQNEAQ (reference sequence). The CDR3 region is CASSLSGPGYGYTF. The DNA of the CDR3 is TGTGCCAGCAGCTTATCAGGCCCGGGCTATGGCTACACCTTC. The full variable domain, completed using reference TRBV7-9 and TRBJ1-2, is DTGVSQNPRHKITKRGQNVTFRCDPISEHNRLYWYRQTLGQGPEFLTYFQNEAQLEKSRLLSDRFSAERPKGSFSTLEIQRTEQGDSAMYLCASSLSGPGYGYTFGSGTRLTVV.